Sequencing of this T cell receptor (beta chain) was carried out in a study of blood T cell repertoires in COVID-19. Study at large: Acute and convalescent COVID-19 samples came from the United States, Italy and Spain. Sources were T cells, B-cell-depleted T cells, or PBMCs; the material itself was cDNA or gDNA.

Per the study methods: Counts of nucleated cells, estimated from reference gene primer amplification, were obtained. The protocol was immunoSEQ multiplex PCR, while the TCRdb copy is restricted to in-frame clones and leaves out a portion. The D gene and trimming were derived from the DNA, and the V and J assignments and clone size from that table. The data hold about 150,000 clones, with roughly nine tenths observed a single time. CDR1 and CDR2 from the germline V gene are SEHNR and FQNEAQ (reference sequence). There are 13 residues in the CDR3. V gave up 5 bases and J gave up 1 base, with 9 bases separating them.

This receptor was identified in a woman between 35 and 50 years old with acute or convalescent COVID-19. The gene calls are TRBV7-9 and TRBJ2-7; D is ambiguous. The source material was peripheral blood. The CDR3 reads CASSPQISYEQYF. The CDR3 region has the DNA TGTGCCAGCAGCCCCCAAATTTCCTACGAGCAGTACTTC.